This paragraph reports one T cell receptor beta chain. Its antigen is still unknown. Pooled together were second doses at about 4 or about 12 weeks. This entry comes from a study of T cell responses to AZD1222 COVID-19 vaccine. Study observations and caveats: There were vaccine-associated CD4 TCRs across spike, dominant at 160-218 and 743-854. Donors, mostly white British, included more females; clonal diversity was possibly underestimated.

The V gene's germline CDR1 is SGHNT and CDR2 YYREEE (reference sequence). After removal of 0 bases from V and 6 bases from J, the junction contained 7 bases not matched to a gene. CDR3 size: 16 residues. The repertoire was sequenced with immunoSEQ multiplex PCR; TCRdb's copy has only in-frame clones and lacks some. The sample lists approximately 77,000 clones; roughly 90% were seen once. The starting material was peripheral blood, obtained 28 days after the second AZD1222 dose. V gene TRBV5-4 combines with J gene TRBJ1-4; 8 bases agree with TRBD1. The TCR was taken from an adult who received the AZD1222 COVID-19 vaccine. CDR3 DNA sequence: TGTGCCAGCAGCTTGGGTCCAGGGGGCGGGGATGAAAAACTGTTTTTT. Translation: CASSLGPGGGDEKLFF.